These 9 T cell receptor beta chains were sequenced from one sample in a study of T cell responses to AZD1222 COVID-19 vaccine. This table comes from immunoSEQ multiplex PCR, and its TCRdb copy is limited to in-frame clones, with some not included. The sample contains some 120,000 clones, roughly 87% of which appear only once. The specimen comprised peripheral blood, sampled on day 0 of AZD1222 vaccination. The origin of the receptors is an adult in good health.

This clone was observed a single time. For the CDR3, the DNA is TGTGCCAGCACTTGGGACAGGGGCTCCGGGGAGCTGTTTTTT. This sequence encodes CASTWDRGSGELFF. V and J are TRBV28 and TRBJ2-2; 10 bases align to TRBD1. The germline gives CDR1 MDHEN, CDR2 SYDVKM. The CDR3 extends over 14 amino acids. The V gene end was trimmed by 7 bases and the J gene end by 6 bases; junction bases not matched to a gene: 5.

CDR3 amino acids: CASSLGALNEQFF. As DNA, the CDR3 is TGTGCCAGCAGTTTAGGGGCCCTCAATGAGCAGTTCTTC. The chain has TRBV28 and TRBJ2-1, with D possibly being TRBD1 (5 bases). Trimming cost V 2 bases and J 6 bases, with 8 bases left between them. The CDR3 has 13 residues. Germline CDR1 is MDHEN and CDR2 is SYDVKM.

The gene calls are TRBV6-1 and TRBJ2-2; no clear D gene. Trimming removed 7 bases from V and 5 bases from J, with 5 bases in between. Germline lookup yields CDR1 MNHNS and CDR2 SASEGT. The CDR3 contains 11 residues. CDR3: CASTRTGELFF. The CDR3 region has the DNA TGTGCCAGCACCCGGACCGGGGAGCTGTTTTTT.

The V and J genes are TRBV6-2 or TRBV6-3 and TRBJ2-7; D gene uncertain. Germline assignment: CDR1 MNHEY and CDR2 SVGEGT. V gave up 2 bases and J gave up 2 bases, with 4 bases separating them. The CDR3 totals 12 residues. Written as DNA, the CDR3 is TGTGCCAGCAGTTACCCAGCCTACGAGCAGTACTTC. This sequence encodes CASSYPAYEQYF.

V usage is TRBV6-4 and J usage is TRBJ2-1, with 8 bases fitting TRBD1. CDR1 is MRHNA, CDR2 SNTAGT, per germline. The CDR3 covers 16 residues. The J segment lost 3 bases and the V segment lost 0 bases, leaving 4 bases of the junction unmatched. The CDR3: CASSDSVTGDYNEQFF. The CDR3 nucleotides read TGTGCCAGCAGTGACTCGGTGACAGGGGACTACAATGAGCAGTTCTTC.

The chain is built from TRBV10-3 and TRBJ2-2; TRBD1 matches 9 bases. V was pared by 10 bases and J by 2 bases, with 11 bases of the junction left unmatched. Germline loops: CDR1 ENHRY, CDR2 SYGVKD. The CDR3 consists of 16 residues. The CDR3 loop is CATTNRGLGNTGELFF. In DNA form, the CDR3 reads TGTGCCACTACAAACAGGGGGCTGGGCAACACCGGGGAGCTGTTTTTT.

The gene calls are TRBV15 and TRBJ1-1; D possibly corresponds to TRBD1 (5 bases). The CDR3 sequence is 11 residues long. The V and J ends lost 3 bases and 11 bases respectively, with 10 bases between them. CDR1 is LNHNV, CDR2 YYDKDF, per germline (reference sequence). The CDR3 DNA sequence: TGTGCCACCAGCAGGGACAAGGAGGCTTTCTTT. Protein sequence: CATSRDKEAFF.

The rearrangement links TRBV4-2 to TRBJ2-2; the match to TRBD2 covers 11 bases. The ends lost 5 bases at V and 2 bases at J; junction bases unmatched: 13. The germline gives CDR1 LGHNA, CDR2 YNFKEQ. This CDR3 has 19 residues. The CDR3 reads CASSSELLGLAVNTGELFF. The DNA of the CDR3 is TGTGCCAGCAGCTCAGAACTACTGGGACTAGCGGTAAACACCGGGGAGCTGTTTTTT.

The chain is built from TRBV9 and TRBJ1-3, with D hard to call. Deletions cut 2 bases from V and 2 bases from J, with 11 bases between. From germline, CDR1 is SGDLS and CDR2 YYNGEE. The CDR3 totals 15 residues. Written as DNA, the CDR3 is TGTGCCAGCAGCGTTAGTCCGGGTCCTGGAAACACCATATATTTT. This sequence encodes CASSVSPGPGNTIYF.